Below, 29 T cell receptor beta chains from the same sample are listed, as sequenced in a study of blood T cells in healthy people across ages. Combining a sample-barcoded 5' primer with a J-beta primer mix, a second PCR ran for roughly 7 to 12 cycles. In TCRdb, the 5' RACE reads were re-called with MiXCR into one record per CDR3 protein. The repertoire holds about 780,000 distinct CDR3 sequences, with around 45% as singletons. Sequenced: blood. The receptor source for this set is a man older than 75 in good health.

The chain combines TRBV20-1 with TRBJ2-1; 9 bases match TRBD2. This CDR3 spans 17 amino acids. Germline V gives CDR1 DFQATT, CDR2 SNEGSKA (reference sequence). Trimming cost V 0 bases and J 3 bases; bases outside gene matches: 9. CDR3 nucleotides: TGCAGTGCTAGAGACCCCCTTAGACTAGCGGACTACAATGAGCAGTTCTTC. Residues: CSARDPLRLADYNEQFF.

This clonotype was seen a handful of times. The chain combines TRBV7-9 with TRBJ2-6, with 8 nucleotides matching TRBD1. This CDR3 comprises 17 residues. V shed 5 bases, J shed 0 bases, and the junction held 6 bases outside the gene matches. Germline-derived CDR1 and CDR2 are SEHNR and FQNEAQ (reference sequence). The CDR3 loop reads CASSAGQEISGANVLTF. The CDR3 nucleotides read TGTGCCAGCAGCGCGGGACAGGAAATCTCTGGGGCCAACGTCCTGACTTTC.

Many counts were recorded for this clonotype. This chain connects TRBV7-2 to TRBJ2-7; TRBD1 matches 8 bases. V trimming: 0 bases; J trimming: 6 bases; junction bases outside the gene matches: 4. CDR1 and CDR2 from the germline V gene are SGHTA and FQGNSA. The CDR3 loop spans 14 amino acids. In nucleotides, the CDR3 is TGTGCCAGCAGCTTAGCGAGGACAGGGCGCGAGCAGTACTTC. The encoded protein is CASSLARTGREQYF. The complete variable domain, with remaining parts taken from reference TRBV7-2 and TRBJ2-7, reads GAGVSQSPSNKVTEKGKDVELRCDPISGHTALYWYRQSLGQGLEFLIYFQGNSAPDKSGLPSDRFSAERTGGSVSTLTIQRTQQEDSAVYLCASSLARTGREQYFGPGTRLTVT.

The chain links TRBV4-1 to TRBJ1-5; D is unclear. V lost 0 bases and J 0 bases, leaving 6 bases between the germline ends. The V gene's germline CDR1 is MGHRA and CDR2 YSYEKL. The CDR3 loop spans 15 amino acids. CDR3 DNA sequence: TGCGCCAGCAGCCAAGAGGCGGGTAGCAATCAGCCCCAGCATTTT. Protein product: CASSQEAGSNQPQHF.

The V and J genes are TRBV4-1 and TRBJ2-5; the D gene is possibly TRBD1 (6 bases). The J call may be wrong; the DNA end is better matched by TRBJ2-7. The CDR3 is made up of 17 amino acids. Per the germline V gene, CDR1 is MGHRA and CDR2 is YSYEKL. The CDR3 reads CATRGREDRSKNYEQYF. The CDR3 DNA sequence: TGCGCCACCAGGGGCCGAGAGGATAGGTCGAAAAACTACGAGCAGTACTTC.

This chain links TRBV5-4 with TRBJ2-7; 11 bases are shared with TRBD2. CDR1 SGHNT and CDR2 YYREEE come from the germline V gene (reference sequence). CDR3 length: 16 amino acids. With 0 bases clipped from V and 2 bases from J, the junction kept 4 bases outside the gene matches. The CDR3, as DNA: TGTGCCAGCAGCTTGGGGCCACTAGCGGGAGCCTACGAGCAGTACTTC. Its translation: CASSLGPLAGAYEQYF.

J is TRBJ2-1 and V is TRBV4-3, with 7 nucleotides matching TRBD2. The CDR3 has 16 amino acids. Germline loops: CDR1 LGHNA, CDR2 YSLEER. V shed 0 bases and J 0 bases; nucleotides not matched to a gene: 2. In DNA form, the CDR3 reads TGCGCCAGCAGCCAAGAAACTAGCGCCTCCTACAATGAGCAGTTCTTC. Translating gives CASSQETSASYNEQFF.

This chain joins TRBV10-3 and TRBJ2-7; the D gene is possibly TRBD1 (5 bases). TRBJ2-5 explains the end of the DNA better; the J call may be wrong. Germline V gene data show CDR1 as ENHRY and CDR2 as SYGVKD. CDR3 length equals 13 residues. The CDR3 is CAISARVEETQYF. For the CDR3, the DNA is TGTGCCATCAGTGCCAGGGTAGAAGAGACCCAGTACTTC.

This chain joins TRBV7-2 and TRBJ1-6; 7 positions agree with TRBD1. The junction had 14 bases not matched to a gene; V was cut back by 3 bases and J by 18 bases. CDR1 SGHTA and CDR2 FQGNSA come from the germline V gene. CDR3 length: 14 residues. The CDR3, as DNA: TGTGCCAGCAGCTTTGTCCAGGGGGATTCATCCCCCCACTTT. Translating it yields CASSFVQGDSSPHF.

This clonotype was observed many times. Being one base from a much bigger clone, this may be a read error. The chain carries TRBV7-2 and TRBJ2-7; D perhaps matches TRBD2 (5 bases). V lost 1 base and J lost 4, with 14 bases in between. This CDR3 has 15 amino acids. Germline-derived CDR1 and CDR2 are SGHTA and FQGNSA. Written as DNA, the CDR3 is TGTGCCAGCAGCTTAGATGGAAGCGGCCTTTACGAGCAGTACTTC. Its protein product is CASSLDGSGLYEQYF.

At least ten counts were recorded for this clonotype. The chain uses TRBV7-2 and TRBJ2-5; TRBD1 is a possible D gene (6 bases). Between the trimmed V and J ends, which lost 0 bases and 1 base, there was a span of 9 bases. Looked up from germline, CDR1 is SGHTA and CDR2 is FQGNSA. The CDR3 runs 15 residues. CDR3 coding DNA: TGTGCCAGCAGCTTAGCGGGGACAAGCCAAGAGACCCAGTACTTC. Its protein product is CASSLAGTSQETQYF.

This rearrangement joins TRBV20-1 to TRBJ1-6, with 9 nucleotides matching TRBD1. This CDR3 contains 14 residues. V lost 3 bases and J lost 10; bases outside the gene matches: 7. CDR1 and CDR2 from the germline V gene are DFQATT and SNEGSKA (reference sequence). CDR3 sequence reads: CSARKTGGESPLHF. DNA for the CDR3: TGCAGTGCTAGGAAGACAGGGGGGGAATCACCCCTCCACTTT.

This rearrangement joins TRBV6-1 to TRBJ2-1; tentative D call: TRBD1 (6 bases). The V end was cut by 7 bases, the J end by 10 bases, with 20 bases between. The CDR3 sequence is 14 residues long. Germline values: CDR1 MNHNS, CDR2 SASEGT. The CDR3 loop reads CASTQGSVNYEQFF. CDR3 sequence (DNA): TGTGCCAGCACACAGGGATCGGTCAACTACGAGCAGTTCTTC.

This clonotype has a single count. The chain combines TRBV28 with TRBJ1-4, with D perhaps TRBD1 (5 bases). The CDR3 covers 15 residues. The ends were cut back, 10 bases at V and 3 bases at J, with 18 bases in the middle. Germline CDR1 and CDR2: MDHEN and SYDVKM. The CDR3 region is CATHRPGGANEKLFF. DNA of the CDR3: TGTGCCACCCATCGTCCCGGGGGAGCTAATGAAAAACTGTTTTTT.

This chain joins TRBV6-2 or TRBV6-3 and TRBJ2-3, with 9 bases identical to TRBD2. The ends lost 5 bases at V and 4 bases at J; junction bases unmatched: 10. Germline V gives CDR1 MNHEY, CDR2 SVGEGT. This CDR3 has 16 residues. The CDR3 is CASSNPAGGFADTQYF. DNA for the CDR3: TGTGCCAGCAGTAACCCAGCGGGAGGTTTCGCAGATACGCAGTATTTT.

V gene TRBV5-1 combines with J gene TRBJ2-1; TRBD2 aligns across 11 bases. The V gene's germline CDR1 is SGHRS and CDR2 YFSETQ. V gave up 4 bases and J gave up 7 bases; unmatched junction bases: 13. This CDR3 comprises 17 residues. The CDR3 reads CASSTSSSGRAVNEQFF. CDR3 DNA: TGCGCCAGCAGCACTAGTAGTAGCGGGAGGGCCGTAAATGAGCAGTTCTTC. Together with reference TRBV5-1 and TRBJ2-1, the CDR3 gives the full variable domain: KAGVTQTPRYLIKTRGQQVTLSCSPISGHRSVSWYQQTPGQGLQFLFEYFSETQRNKGNFPGRFSGRQFSNSRSEMNVSTLELGDSALYLCASSTSSSGRAVNEQFFGPGTRLTVL.

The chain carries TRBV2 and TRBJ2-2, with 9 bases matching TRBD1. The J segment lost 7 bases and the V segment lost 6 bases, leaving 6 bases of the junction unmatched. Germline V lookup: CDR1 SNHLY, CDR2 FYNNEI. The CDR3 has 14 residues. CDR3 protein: CASRRDRVVGELFF. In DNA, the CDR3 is TGTGCCAGCAGGCGGGACAGGGTTGTCGGGGAGCTGTTTTTT.

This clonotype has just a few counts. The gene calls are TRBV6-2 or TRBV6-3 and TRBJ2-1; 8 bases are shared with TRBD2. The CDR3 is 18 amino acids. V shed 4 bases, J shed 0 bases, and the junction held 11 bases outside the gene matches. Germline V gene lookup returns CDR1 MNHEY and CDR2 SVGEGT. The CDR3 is CASSSRTSPLSSYNEQFF. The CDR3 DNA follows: TGTGCCAGCAGTTCCAGGACTAGCCCCCTGAGCTCCTACAATGAGCAGTTCTTC.

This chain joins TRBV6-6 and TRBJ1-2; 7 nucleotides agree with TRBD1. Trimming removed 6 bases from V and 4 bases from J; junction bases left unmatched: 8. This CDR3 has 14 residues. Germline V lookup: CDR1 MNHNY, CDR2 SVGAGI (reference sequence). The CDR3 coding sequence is TGTGCCAGCAGGGAGACAGGGCGAGGCTATGGCTACACCTTC. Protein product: CASRETGRGYGYTF.

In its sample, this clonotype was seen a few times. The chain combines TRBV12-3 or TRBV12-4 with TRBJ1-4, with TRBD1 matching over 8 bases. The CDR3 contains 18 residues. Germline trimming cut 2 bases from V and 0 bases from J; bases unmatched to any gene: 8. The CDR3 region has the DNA TGTGCCAGCAGTTTACGAACAGGGGGGTTCTCAACTAATGAAAAACTGTTTTTT. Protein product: CASSLRTGGFSTNEKLFF.

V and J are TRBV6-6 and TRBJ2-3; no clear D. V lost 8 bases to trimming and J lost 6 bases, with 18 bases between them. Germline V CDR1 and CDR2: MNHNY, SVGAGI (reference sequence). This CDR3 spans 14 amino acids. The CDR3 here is CASGPRPHTDTQYF. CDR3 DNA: TGTGCCAGCGGCCCCAGGCCCCACACCGATACGCAGTATTTT.

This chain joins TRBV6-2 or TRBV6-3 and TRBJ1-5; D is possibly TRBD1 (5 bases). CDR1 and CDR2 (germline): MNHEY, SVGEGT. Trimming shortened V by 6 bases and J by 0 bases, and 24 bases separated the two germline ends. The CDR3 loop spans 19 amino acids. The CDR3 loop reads CASSLGDMYGSDSNQPQHF. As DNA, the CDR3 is TGTGCCAGCAGCCTGGGGGATATGTACGGCTCGGATAGCAATCAGCCCCAGCATTTT.

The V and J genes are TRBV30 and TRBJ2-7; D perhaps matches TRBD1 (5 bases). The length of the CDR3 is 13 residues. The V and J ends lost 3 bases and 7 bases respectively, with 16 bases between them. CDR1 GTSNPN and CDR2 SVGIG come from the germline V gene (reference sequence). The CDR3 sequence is CAWRRPQGNEQYF. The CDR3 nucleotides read TGTGCCTGGAGGCGCCCTCAGGGCAATGAGCAGTACTTC.

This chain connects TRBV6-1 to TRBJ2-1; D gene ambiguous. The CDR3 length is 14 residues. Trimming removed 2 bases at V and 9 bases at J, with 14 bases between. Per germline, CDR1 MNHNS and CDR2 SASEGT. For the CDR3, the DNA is TGTGCCAGCAGTGAACCCCCTAAGTCGAGTGAGCAGTTCTTC. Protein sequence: CASSEPPKSSEQFF.

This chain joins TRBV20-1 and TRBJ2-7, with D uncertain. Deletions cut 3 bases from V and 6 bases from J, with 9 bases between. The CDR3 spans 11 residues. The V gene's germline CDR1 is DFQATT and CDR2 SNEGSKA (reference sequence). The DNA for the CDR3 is TGCAGTGCTAGGAGCGTAACCGAGCAGTACTTC. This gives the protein CSARSVTEQYF.

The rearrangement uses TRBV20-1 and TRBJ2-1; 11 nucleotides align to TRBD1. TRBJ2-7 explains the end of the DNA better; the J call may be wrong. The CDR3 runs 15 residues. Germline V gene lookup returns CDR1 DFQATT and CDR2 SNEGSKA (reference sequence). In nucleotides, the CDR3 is TGCAGTGCAACCTCAGGACAGGGGGCCTACAATGAGCAGTACTTC. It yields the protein CSATSGQGAYNEQYF.

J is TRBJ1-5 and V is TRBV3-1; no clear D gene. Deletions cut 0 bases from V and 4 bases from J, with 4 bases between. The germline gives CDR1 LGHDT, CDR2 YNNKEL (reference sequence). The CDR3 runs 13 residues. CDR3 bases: TGTGCCAGCAGCCAAGACTATAATCAGCCCCAGCATTTT. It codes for CASSQDYNQPQHF.

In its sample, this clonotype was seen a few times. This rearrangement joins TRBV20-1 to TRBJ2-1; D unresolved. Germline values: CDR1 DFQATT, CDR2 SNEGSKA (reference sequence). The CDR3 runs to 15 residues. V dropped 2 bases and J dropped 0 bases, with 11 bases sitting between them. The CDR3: CSARNSQPSYNEQFF. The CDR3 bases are TGCAGTGCTAGAAACTCACAGCCCTCCTACAATGAGCAGTTCTTC.

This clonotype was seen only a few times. CDR3 in amino acids: CASSQGGGDTDTQYF. CDR3 bases: TGTGCCAGCAGCCAAGGCGGGGGAGACACAGATACGCAGTATTTT. V usage is TRBV3-1 and J usage is TRBJ2-3; TRBD2 agrees at 7 bases. CDR3 size: 15 residues. Germline CDR1 reads LGHDT; CDR2 reads YNNKEL (reference sequence). Trimming took 1 base from V and 2 from J; bases not matched to a gene: 3.